A single sample is the source of the 14 T cell receptor beta chains below, sequenced in a study of blood T cell repertoires in COVID-19. Profiling relied on immunoSEQ multiplex PCR, and the TCRdb table lists in-frame clones only, not all of them. The sample consists of 300,000 to 350,000 clones, about 89% of them appearing once. Sequencing was performed on peripheral blood. Receptors were obtained from a woman in her fifties or sixties with COVID-19, enrolled during active disease.

V is TRBV10-1 and J is TRBJ2-7, with D perhaps TRBD2 (6 bases). The germline CDR1 and CDR2 sequences are WNHNN and SYGVQD (reference sequence). This CDR3 is built from 13 residues. Between the trimmed V and J ends, which lost 6 bases and 5 bases, there was a span of 14 bases. The DNA for the CDR3 is TGCGCCAGCAGCCTGAGGAGGGGCAACGAGCAGTACTTC. Translated: CASSLRRGNEQYF.

The chain employs TRBV27 and TRBJ1-2; D unclear. The CDR3 length is 15 residues. V lost 2 bases and J lost 6, with 16 bases in between. Per the germline V gene, CDR1 is MNHEY and CDR2 is SMNVEV (reference sequence). The CDR3 reads CASSLRFSQVNGYTF. The CDR3 nucleotides read TGTGCCAGCAGTTTAAGGTTTTCGCAGGTTAATGGCTACACCTTC.

The chain employs TRBV29-1 and TRBJ1-2; D gene uncertain. Trimming shortened V by 3 bases and J by 8 bases, and 13 bases separated the two germline ends. This CDR3 has 12 residues. The germline CDR1 and CDR2 sequences are SQVTM and ANQGSEA. Here the CDR3 DNA reads TGCAGCGTTGAGGAGGGAGGCGAGGGCTACACCTTC. It is translated as CSVEEGGEGYTF.

There are a few counts of this clone. The rearrangement joins TRBV6-5 to TRBJ1-5; TRBD1 matches at 7 bases. Per the germline V gene, CDR1 is MNHEY and CDR2 is SVGAGI. This CDR3 is built from 15 residues. The V segment lost 0 bases and the J segment 4 bases; nucleotides outside the gene matches: 3. The CDR3 spells CASSYSPTGNQPQHF. In nucleotides, the CDR3 is TGTGCCAGCAGTTACTCCCCGACAGGGAATCAGCCCCAGCATTTT.

The chain employs TRBV7-2 and TRBJ2-7; TRBD1 aligns across 9 bases. Germline V CDR1 and CDR2: SGHTA, FQGNSA. This CDR3 spans 18 amino acids. With 5 bases clipped from V and 0 bases from J, the junction kept 14 bases outside the gene matches. Written as DNA, the CDR3 is TGTGCCAGCAGCCACCCCGGGACAGGGACTATCAGCTCCTACGAGCAGTACTTC. The encoded protein is CASSHPGTGTISSYEQYF.

The gene calls are TRBV6-5 and TRBJ1-1; D is ambiguous. V was trimmed by 5 bases and J by 1 base, leaving 14 bases between them. The CDR3 spans 15 residues. Germline V lookup: CDR1 MNHEY, CDR2 SVGAGI. The CDR3 bases are TGTGCCAGCAGTCCACCGAAATTCGGGAACACTGAAGCTTTCTTT. Amino acid sequence: CASSPPKFGNTEAFF.

This clone is a singleton in its sample. CDR3 in amino acids: CASSLQLRETQYF. DNA for the CDR3: TGTGCCAGCAGCTTGCAACTGAGGGAGACCCAGTACTTC. The chain employs TRBV5-6 and TRBJ2-5, with D unresolved. Germline V gene lookup returns CDR1 SGHDT and CDR2 YYEEEE. Trimming took 1 base from V and 5 from J, leaving 9 bases between them. CDR3 length: 13 amino acids.

This clone has a handful of counts. The V and J genes are TRBV5-4 and TRBJ1-6; 7 positions agree with TRBD1. The V gene end was trimmed by 4 bases and the J gene end by 9 bases; junction bases not matched to a gene: 7. CDR1 is SGHNT and CDR2 is YYREEE in the germline V gene (reference sequence). This CDR3 has 14 amino acids. The CDR3 sequence is CASSIGGPSSPLHF. The CDR3 DNA reads TGTGCCAGCAGCATAGGGGGCCCTAGTTCACCCCTCCACTTT.

The rearrangement links TRBV25-1 to TRBJ1-4; 11 bases agree with TRBD1. Germline values: CDR1 MGHDK, CDR2 SYGVNS. Trimming cost V 1 base and J 7 bases; bases outside gene matches: 2. This CDR3 is 15 amino acids long. CDR3 residues: CASSESGTGGEKLFF. In DNA, the CDR3 is TGTGCCAGCAGTGAATCCGGGACAGGGGGTGAAAAACTGTTTTTT.

CDR3 nucleotide sequence: TGTGCCAGCAGCCCAGGAGGCACTGAAGCTTTCTTT. Translated: CASSPGGTEAFF. The chain joins TRBV3-1 (or the pseudogene TRBV3-2) to TRBJ1-1; D is unclear. V shed 4 bases and J shed 4 bases, with 7 bases lying between them. This CDR3 is built from 12 residues. In germline, CDR1 is LGHDT, CDR2 YNNKEL (reference sequence).

The rearrangement joins TRBV29-1 to TRBJ2-1; the match to TRBD2 covers 14 bases. The CDR3 runs to 15 residues. Germline assignment: CDR1 SQVTM and CDR2 ANQGSEA. The V segment lost 3 bases and the J segment 4 bases; nucleotides outside the gene matches: 2. The CDR3 is CSVDRLAGGYNEQFF. CDR3 sequence (DNA): TGCAGCGTTGACCGACTAGCGGGAGGGTACAATGAGCAGTTCTTC.

This sequence joins TRBV9 and TRBJ2-1, with 7 bases aligning to TRBD1. The trim removed 4 bases at V and 5 bases at J, leaving 9 bases unmatched. Germline CDR1 SGDLS, CDR2 YYNGEE. CDR3 length: 15 amino acids. CDR3 DNA sequence: TGTGCCAGCAGCTTAGAAGGGGGCCCTAACAATGAGCAGTTCTTC. It translates to CASSLEGGPNNEQFF.

The V and J genes are TRBV15 and TRBJ1-2; D gene ambiguous. Germline V lookup: CDR1 LNHNV, CDR2 YYDKDF (reference sequence). The CDR3 sequence is 13 residues long. The germline V and J ends were trimmed by 5 bases and 3 bases, with 10 bases remaining between them. The CDR3 DNA reads as TGTGCCACCAGCGTAGAGCGGGACTATGGCTACACCTTC. Its translation is CATSVERDYGYTF.

The V and J genes are TRBV19 and TRBJ2-1, with 7 bases lining up with TRBD2. V lost 5 bases and J lost 3; bases outside the gene matches: 10. Per the germline V gene, CDR1 is LNHDA and CDR2 is SQIVND (reference sequence). This CDR3 contains 16 residues. In DNA form, the CDR3 reads TGTGCCAGTAGTGGGCTAGCGGCAGCAAGCTACAATGAGCAGTTCTTC. Translating gives CASSGLAAASYNEQFF.